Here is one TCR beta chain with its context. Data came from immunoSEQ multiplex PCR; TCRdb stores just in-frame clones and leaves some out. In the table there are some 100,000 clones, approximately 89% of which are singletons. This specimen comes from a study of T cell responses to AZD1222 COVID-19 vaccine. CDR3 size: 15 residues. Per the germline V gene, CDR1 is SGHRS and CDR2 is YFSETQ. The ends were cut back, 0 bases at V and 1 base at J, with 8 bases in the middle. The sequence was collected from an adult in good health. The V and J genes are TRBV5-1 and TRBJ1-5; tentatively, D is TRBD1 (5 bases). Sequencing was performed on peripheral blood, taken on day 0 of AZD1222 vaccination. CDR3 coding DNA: TGCGCCAGCAGCTTGGCGGGACGGAGCAATCAGCCCCAGCATTTT. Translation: CASSLAGRSNQPQHF.